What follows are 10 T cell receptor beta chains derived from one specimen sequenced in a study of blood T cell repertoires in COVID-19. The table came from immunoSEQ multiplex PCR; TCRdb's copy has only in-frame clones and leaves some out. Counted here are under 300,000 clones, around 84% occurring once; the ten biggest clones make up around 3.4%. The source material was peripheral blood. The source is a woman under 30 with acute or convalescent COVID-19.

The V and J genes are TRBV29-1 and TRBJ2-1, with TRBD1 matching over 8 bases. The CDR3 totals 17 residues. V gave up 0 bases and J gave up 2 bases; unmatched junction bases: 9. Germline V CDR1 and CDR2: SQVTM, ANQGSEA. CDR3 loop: CSVEDLRTGSPYNEQFF. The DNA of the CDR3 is TGCAGCGTTGAAGATCTTAGGACAGGGAGTCCCTACAATGAGCAGTTCTTC.

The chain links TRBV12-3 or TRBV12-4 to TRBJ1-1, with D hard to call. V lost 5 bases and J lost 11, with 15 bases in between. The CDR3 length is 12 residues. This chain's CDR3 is CASSPPGVVAFF. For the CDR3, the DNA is TGTGCCAGCAGTCCCCCCGGGGTCGTTGCTTTCTTT.

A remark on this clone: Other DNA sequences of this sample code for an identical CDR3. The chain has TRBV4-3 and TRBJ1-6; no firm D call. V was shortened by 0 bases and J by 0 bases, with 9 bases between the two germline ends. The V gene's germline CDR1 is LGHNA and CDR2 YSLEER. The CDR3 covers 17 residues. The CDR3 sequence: CASSQDVRSSYNSPLHF. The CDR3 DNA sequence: TGCGCCAGCAGCCAAGATGTACGGAGCTCCTATAATTCACCCCTCCACTTT.

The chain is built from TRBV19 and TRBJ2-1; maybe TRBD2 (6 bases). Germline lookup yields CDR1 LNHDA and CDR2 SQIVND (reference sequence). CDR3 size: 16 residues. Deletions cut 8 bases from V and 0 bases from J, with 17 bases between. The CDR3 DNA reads TGTGCCAGTGGGGGGACTCTAGTTAGCTCCTACAATGAGCAGTTCTTC. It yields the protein CASGGTLVSSYNEQFF.

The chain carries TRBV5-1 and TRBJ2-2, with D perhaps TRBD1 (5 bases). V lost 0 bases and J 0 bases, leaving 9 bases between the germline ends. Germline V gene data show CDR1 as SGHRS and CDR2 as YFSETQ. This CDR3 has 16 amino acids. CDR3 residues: CASSLDQGSNTGELFF. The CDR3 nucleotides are TGCGCCAGCAGCTTGGATCAGGGTTCGAACACCGGGGAGCTGTTTTTT.

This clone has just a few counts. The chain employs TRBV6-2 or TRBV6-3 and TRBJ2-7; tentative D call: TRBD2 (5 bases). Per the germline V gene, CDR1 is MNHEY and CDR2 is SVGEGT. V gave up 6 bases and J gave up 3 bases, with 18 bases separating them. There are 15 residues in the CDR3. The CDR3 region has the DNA TGTGCCAGCAGCCCCGGCGCGGGTCGTTTCTACGAGCAGTACTTC. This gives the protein CASSPGAGRFYEQYF.

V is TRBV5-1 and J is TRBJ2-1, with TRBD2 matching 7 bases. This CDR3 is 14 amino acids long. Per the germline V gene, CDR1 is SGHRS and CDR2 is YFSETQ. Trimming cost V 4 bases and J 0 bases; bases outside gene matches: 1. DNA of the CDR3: TGCGCCAGCAGCCGGACTAGCTCCTACAATGAGCAGTTCTTC. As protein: CASSRTSSYNEQFF. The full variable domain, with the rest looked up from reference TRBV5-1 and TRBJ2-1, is KAGVTQTPRYLIKTRGQQVTLSCSPISGHRSVSWYQQTPGQGLQFLFEYFSETQRNKGNFPGRFSGRQFSNSRSEMNVSTLELGDSALYLCASSRTSSYNEQFFGPGTRLTVL.

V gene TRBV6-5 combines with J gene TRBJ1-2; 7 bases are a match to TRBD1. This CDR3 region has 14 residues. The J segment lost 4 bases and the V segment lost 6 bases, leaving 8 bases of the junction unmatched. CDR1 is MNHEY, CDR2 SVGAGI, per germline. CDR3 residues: CASSSTGPSYGYTF. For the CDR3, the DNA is TGTGCCAGCAGCTCGACAGGGCCGAGCTATGGCTACACCTTC.

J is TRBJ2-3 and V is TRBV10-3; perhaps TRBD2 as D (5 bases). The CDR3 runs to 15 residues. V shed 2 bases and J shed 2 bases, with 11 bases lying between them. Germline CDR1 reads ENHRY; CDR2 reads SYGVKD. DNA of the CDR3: TGTGCCATCAGTGAGGAGGGCAGATCCACAGATACGCAGTATTTT. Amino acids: CAISEEGRSTDTQYF.

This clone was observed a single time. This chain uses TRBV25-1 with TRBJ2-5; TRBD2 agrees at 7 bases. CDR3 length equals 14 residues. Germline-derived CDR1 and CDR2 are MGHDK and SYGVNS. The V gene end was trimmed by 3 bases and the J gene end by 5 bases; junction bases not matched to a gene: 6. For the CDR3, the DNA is TGTGCCAGCAGTGATCCGAGGGGAGGGGAGACCCAGTACTTC. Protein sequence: CASSDPRGGETQYF.